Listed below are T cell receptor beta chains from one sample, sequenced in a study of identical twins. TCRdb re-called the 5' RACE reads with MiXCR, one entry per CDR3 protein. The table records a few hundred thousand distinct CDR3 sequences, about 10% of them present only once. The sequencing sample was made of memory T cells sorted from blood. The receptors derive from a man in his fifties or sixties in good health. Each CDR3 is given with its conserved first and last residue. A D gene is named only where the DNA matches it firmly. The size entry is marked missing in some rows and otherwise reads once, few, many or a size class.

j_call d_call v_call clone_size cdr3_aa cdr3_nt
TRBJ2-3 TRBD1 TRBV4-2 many CASSQGTDSTDTQYF TGTGCCAGCAGCCAGGGGACAGACAGCACAGATACGCAGTATTTT
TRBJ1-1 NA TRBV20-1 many CSARDGAGNTEAFF TGCAGTGCTAGAGATGGGGCTGGGAACACTGAAGCTTTCTTT
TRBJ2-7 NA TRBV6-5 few CASSYSGPRSNSFEQYF TGTGCCAGCAGTTACTCGGGACCTCGGTCCAATTCCTTCGAGCAGTACTTC
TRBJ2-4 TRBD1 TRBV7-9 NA CASSPVSGQGVKNIQYF TGTGCCAGCAGCCCCGTGTCGGGACAGGGCGTCAAAAACATTCAGTACTTC
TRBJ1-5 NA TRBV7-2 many CASSLDGSRFQPQHF TGTGCCAGCAGCTTAGATGGGAGTAGATTTCAGCCCCAGCATTTT
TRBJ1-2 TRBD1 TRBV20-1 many CSGGQINYGYTF TGCAGTGGGGGACAGATAAACTATGGCTACACCTTC
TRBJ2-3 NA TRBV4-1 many CASSQRQGGQDTQYF TGCGCCAGCAGCCAGCGGCAGGGGGGTCAGGATACGCAGTATTTT
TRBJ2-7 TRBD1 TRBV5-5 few CASSLDLGQATYEQYF TGTGCCAGCAGCCTCGACCTGGGACAGGCCACCTACGAGCAGTACTTC
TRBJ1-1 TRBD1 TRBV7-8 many CASSLERQGNTEAFF TGTGCCAGCAGCTTAGAACGACAGGGGAACACTGAAGCTTTCTTT
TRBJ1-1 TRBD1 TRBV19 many CASSIQGAGEAFF TGTGCCAGTAGTATACAGGGGGCAGGTGAAGCTTTCTTT
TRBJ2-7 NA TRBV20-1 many CSAETGGRSYEQYF TGCAGTGCTGAGACCGGGGGCCGATCCTACGAGCAGTACTTC
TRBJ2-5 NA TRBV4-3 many CASSQAAQETQYF TGCGCCAGCAGCCAGGCAGCCCAAGAGACCCAGTACTTC
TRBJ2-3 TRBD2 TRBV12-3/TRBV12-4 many CASSFSGVRSDTQYF TGTGCCAGCAGTTTCAGCGGGGTACGGTCAGATACGCAGTATTTT
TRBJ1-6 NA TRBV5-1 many CASRGNQSPLHF TGCGCCAGCAGGGGGAATCAGTCACCCCTCCACTTT
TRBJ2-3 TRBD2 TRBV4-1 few CASSQVAGGAGGTDTQYF TGCGCCAGCAGCCAAGTCGCAGGTGGGGCGGGGGGCACAGATACGCAGTATTTT
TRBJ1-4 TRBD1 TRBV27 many CASSLQGGNEKLFF TGTGCCAGCAGTTTACAGGGGGGGAATGAAAAACTGTTTTTT
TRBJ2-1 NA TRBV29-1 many CSVGLTSTVEQFF TGCAGCGTTGGGTTGACTAGTACGGTTGAGCAGTTCTTC
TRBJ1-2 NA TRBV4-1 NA CASSQEQGGYTF TGCGCCAGCAGCCAGGAACAGGGAGGCTACACCTTC
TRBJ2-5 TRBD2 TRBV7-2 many CASSSTGTSRETQYF TGTGCCAGCAGCTCTACCGGGACTAGCAGAGAGACCCAGTACTTC
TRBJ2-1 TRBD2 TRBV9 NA CASSAGTSSSYNEQFF TGTGCCAGCAGCGCCGGGACTAGTAGCTCCTACAATGAGCAGTTCTTC
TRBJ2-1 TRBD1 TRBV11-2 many CASSSHRGRGNEQFF TGTGCCAGCAGCTCCCACAGGGGGCGCGGGAATGAGCAGTTCTTC
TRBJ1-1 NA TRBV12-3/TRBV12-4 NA CASSFRGGTEAFF TGTGCCAGCAGTTTTCGGGGTGGCACTGAAGCTTTCTTT
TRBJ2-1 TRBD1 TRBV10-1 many CASSGTSGTGSINEQFF TGCGCCAGCAGTGGTACCTCCGGGACAGGGTCCATCAATGAGCAGTTCTTC